This T cell receptor (beta chain) was observed in a study of HIV-infected patients and healthy controls. Findings and limits, study-wide: When repertoires were size-matched, rare events in HIV-infected data became overweighted. Healthy controls carried many MAIT alpha-chain CDR3s, while HIV+ repertoires had few.

Roughly three months, about 14 weeks, into antiretroviral therapy, follow-up blood was collected. The repertoire came from unfractionated whole blood and reflected all unsorted peripheral T cells. Reverse transcription used approximately 500 ng RNA and constant-region primers for alpha and beta. Separate chain-specific third strand synthesis with multiplexing indices produced the alpha and beta libraries. TCRdb re-called the 5' RACE reads with MiXCR, one entry per CDR3 protein. The sample consists of several thousand distinct CDR3 sequences, more than 6.5% of them appearing once. This CDR3 has 14 amino acids. The germline V and J ends were trimmed by 0 bases and 2 bases, with 9 bases remaining between them. Germline loops: CDR1 SGHRS, CDR2 YFSETQ. This clonotype is judged medium-sized (0.01 to 0.1%). What it recognizes is unknown.

This clonotype was obtained from an adult with HIV infection. The starting material was blood, obtained during antiretroviral therapy. The genes are TRBV5-1 and TRBJ2-7; TRBD1 or TRBD2 may be the D gene (5 bases each). This chain's CDR3 is CASSLAGAPYEQYF. The DNA for the CDR3 is TGCGCCAGCAGCTTGGCCGGGGCCCCCTACGAGCAGTACTTC.